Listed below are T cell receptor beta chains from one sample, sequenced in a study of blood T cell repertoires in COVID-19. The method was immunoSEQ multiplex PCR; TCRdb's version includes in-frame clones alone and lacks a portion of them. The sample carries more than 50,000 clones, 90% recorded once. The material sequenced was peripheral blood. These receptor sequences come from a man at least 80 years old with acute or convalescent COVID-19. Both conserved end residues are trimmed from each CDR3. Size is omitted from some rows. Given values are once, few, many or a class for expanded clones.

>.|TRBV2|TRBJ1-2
ASTRNAYGYT
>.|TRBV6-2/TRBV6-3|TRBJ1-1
ASSGLPNTEAF
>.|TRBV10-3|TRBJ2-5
AISEGSGGGLKTQY
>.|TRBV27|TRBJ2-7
ASSRTSGSTYEQY
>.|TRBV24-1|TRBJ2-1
ATSDLPGGGADNEQF
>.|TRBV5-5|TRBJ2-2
ASFWGGMNTGELF
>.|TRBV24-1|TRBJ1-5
ATSERDRPNQPQH
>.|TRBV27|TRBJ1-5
ASSSIQRQPQH
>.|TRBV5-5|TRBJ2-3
ASSRDGGATDTQY
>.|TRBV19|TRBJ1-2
ASTANYGYT
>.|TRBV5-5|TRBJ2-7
RGTGGDEQY
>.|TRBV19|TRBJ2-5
ASSPGQGAQETQY
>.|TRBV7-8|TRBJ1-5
ASSLRQGRMGNQPQH
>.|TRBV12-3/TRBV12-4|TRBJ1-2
ASSRDRAYGYT
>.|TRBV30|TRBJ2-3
AWSGVVDTQY
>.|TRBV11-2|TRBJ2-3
ASSLVRGPNTQY
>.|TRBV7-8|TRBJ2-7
ASSPQRGGVAYEQY
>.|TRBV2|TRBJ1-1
ASSVLAANTEAF
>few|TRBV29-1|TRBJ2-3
SVEGLAGAFTDTQY
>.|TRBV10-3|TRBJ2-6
AISGDRVSLSGANVLT
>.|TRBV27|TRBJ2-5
ASSLNGGRQETQY
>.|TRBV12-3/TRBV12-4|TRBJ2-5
ASSQGSQETQY
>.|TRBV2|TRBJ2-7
ASSSGAGEQY
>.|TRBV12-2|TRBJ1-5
ASRLALGQGSNQPQH
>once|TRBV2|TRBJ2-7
ASTSRISYEQY
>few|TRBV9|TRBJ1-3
ASSVEAHSLGNTIY
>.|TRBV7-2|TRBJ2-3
ASSTPRRGGADTQY
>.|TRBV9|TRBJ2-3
ASSVGGQQTDTQY
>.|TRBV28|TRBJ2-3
ASSGQGAGDTQY
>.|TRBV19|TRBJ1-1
ASSIGKEVPEAF
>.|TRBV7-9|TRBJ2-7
ASSQTGGLVEQY
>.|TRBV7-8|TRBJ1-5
ASSLEGNRGNQPQH
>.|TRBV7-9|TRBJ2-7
ASSLARILAGGSYEQY
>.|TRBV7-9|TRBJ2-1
ASSPPQGQETLYNEQF
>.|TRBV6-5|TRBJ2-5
ASSSIRGYQETQY
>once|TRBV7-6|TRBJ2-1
ASSGGGGTSGYNEQF
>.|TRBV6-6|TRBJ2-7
ASSYDGTGGYEQY
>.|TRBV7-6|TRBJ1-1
ASSLMGGNTEAF
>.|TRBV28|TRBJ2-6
ASSPGTAGANVLT
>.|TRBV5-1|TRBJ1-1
ASSSGQGAWSTEAF
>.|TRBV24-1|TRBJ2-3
ATSDFPRGLDTQY
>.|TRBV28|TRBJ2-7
ASSRLLYEQY
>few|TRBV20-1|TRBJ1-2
SASRSGGVVGYT
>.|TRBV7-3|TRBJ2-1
ASASQGNLNNEQF
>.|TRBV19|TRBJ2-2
ASSTYRGPGELF
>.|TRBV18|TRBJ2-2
ASRTGSRTGELF
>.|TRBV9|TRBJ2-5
ASSREELAGAQETQY
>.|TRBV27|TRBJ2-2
ASSPSTENTGELF
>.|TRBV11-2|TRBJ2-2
ASSADRGTNTGELF
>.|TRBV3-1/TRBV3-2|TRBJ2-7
ASSHQGTPYEQY
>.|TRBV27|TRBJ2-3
ASSPERAGGTDTQY
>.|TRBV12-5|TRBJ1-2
ASGRQDPPLRYT
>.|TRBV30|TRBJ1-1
AWSARGDTEAF